The 14 T cell receptor beta chains below all came from one sample that was sequenced in a study of blood T cell repertoires in COVID-19. Sequenced by immunoSEQ multiplex PCR; TCRdb stores in-frame clones only, minus some. The sample yields a few hundred thousand clones, around 81% seen once. Material: PBMCs or T cells enriched from blood (not recorded which). Receptors originate from a woman aged 40 to 49 with acute COVID-19.

This clone was recorded once. This chain connects TRBV7-2 to TRBJ2-1; a weak D match, TRBD2 (5 bases). Trimming stripped 1 base from V and 5 bases from J, with 15 bases between. The CDR3 sequence is 16 residues long. Germline V gives CDR1 SGHTA, CDR2 FQGNSA. The CDR3 region is CASSLGGGPRNNEQFF. The CDR3 DNA is TGTGCCAGCAGCTTAGGAGGCGGGCCTCGCAACAATGAGCAGTTCTTC. Complete variable domain (other parts from reference TRBV7-2 and TRBJ2-1): GAGVSQSPSNKVTEKGKDVELRCDPISGHTALYWYRQSLGQGLEFLIYFQGNSAPDKSGLPSDRFSAERTGGSVSTLTIQRTQQEDSAVYLCASSLGGGPRNNEQFFGPGTRLTVL.

Turning to this clone: One end of the junction varies from germline; a read error may be responsible. This rearrangement joins TRBV7-7 to TRBJ2-5, with 14 bases lining up with TRBD2. The germline V gene has CDR1 SSHAT and CDR2 FNYEAQ (reference sequence). CDR3 size: 17 residues. The DNA of the CDR3 is TGTGCTAGCAGCCGTTTGACTAGCGGGGGGGCCGGGGAGACCCAGTACTTC. As protein: CASSRLTSGGAGETQYF.

The J gene is TRBJ2-7, the V gene TRBV24-1; D ambiguous. The CDR3 covers 11 residues. Germline CDR1 is KGHDR and CDR2 is SFDVKD. V was cut by 8 bases and J by 4 bases, with 8 bases left in between. The CDR3 coding sequence is TGTGCCACCATCCGGAGTTACGAGCAGTACTTC. This sequence encodes CATIRSYEQYF.

This chain connects TRBV19 to TRBJ1-5, with D possibly TRBD1 on 6 matching bases. Deletions cut 3 bases from V and 4 bases from J, with 16 bases between. CDR3 length: 16 residues. The germline V gene has CDR1 LNHDA and CDR2 SQIVND (reference sequence). CDR3 nucleotides: TGTGCCAGTAGTATCAGCGGAGGGGGAGGGAATCAGCCCCAGCATTTT. This gives the protein CASSISGGGGNQPQHF.

This clone was recorded once. J is TRBJ2-2 and V is TRBV4-3, with 7 bases identical to TRBD2. Germline loops: CDR1 LGHNA, CDR2 YSLEER. This CDR3 is built from 17 residues. The ends lost 2 bases at V and 2 bases at J; junction bases unmatched: 8. This CDR3 reads CASSQSGGGANTGELFF. The CDR3 DNA reads as TGCGCCAGCAGCCAATCCGGGGGAGGGGCAAACACCGGGGAGCTGTTTTTT.

CDR3: CASSWGARGMYEQYF. The CDR3 nucleotides are TGTGCCAGCAGCTGGGGCGCGCGGGGCATGTACGAGCAGTACTTC. The chain carries TRBV5-4 and TRBJ2-7, with D possibly TRBD2 on 6 matching bases. The CDR3 is 15 amino acids. The V end was cut by 3 bases, the J end by 4 bases, with 17 bases between. CDR1 and CDR2 (germline): SGHNT, YYREEE (reference sequence).

The gene calls are TRBV12-3 or TRBV12-4 and TRBJ1-1; D perhaps matches TRBD1 (5 bases). V lost 5 bases, J lost 2 bases, and 9 bases lay in between. This CDR3 has 13 amino acids. CDR3 protein: CASSRQGNTEAFF. The CDR3 DNA reads as TGTGCCAGCAGTAGGCAGGGAAACACTGAAGCTTTCTTT.

This clone was counted between two and nine times. Here the CDR3 reads CASSLSGDRGVGQYF. CDR3 bases: TGTGCCAGCAGTTTATCGGGGGACAGGGGTGTGGGGCAGTACTTC. The rearrangement links TRBV27 to TRBJ2-7; 10 bases agree with TRBD1. The CDR3 spans 15 residues. CDR1 and CDR2 (germline): MNHEY, SMNVEV (reference sequence). Trimming at V came to 0 bases and at J to 9 bases, leaving 8 bases not matched to a gene.

The V call is TRBV6-1, the J call TRBJ2-2; D may be TRBD2 (7 bases). Germline V gene data show CDR1 as MNHNS and CDR2 as SASEGT. The CDR3 extends over 16 amino acids. The V end lost 0 bases, the J end lost 5 bases, and 13 bases lay between the germline ends. The CDR3 loop is CASSEATGGRTGELFF. The CDR3 DNA follows: TGTGCCAGCAGTGAAGCGACGGGGGGCAGGACCGGGGAGCTGTTTTTT.

The V call is TRBV30, the J call TRBJ2-5; the match to TRBD1 covers 8 bases. The CDR3 totals 14 residues. J lost 5 bases, V lost 3 bases, and 8 bases had no gene match. Germline CDR1 GTSNPN, CDR2 SVGIG (reference sequence). This CDR3 is CAWRIGQGKETQYF. CDR3 coding DNA: TGTGCCTGGAGGATCGGACAGGGAAAGGAGACCCAGTACTTC.

The chain combines TRBV6-5 with TRBJ1-6, with a weak D call TRBD1 (6 bases). Trimming stripped 7 bases from V and 9 bases from J, with 16 bases between. CDR1 is MNHEY, CDR2 SVGAGI, per germline. This CDR3 has 14 residues. The CDR3 loop reads CASTLDSPTSPLHF. The CDR3 bases are TGTGCCAGCACATTGGACAGCCCAACTTCACCCCTCCACTTT.

The V call is TRBV30, the J call TRBJ1-1, with a possible D match to TRBD1 (5 bases). Germline lookup yields CDR1 GTSNPN and CDR2 SVGIG (reference sequence). The CDR3 sequence is 13 residues long. V lost 7 bases to trimming and J lost 1 base, with 13 bases between them. In DNA, the CDR3 is TGTGCCTCCCGGACAACTCCGAACACTGAAGCTTTCTTT. Encoded protein: CASRTTPNTEAFF.

The gene calls are TRBV24-1 and TRBJ1-4, with TRBD1 matching 8 bases. Germline assignment: CDR1 KGHDR and CDR2 SFDVKD. The J segment lost 7 bases and the V segment lost 2 bases, leaving 5 bases of the junction unmatched. The CDR3 extends over 15 amino acids. The CDR3 nucleotides read TGTGCCACCAGTGATTCACAGGGGGACGGTGAAAAACTGTTTTTT. Amino acids: CATSDSQGDGEKLFF.

With respect to this clone: The junction does not match germline at one end; this may be a read error. CDR3 protein: CSASDRKRLF. In DNA, the CDR3 is TGCAGTGCTAGTGACAGGAAAAGGCTCTTC. The chain joins TRBV20-1 to TRBJ2-1; TRBD1 might be the D (6 bases). Germline V lookup: CDR1 DFQATT, CDR2 SNEGSKA (reference sequence). This CDR3 region has 10 residues.